The rows below give T cell receptor beta chains drawn from one sample of a study of cytomegalovirus exposure and HLA in healthy donors. The protocol was immunoSEQ multiplex PCR, while the TCRdb copy is restricted to in-frame clones and leaves out a portion. The table records 150,000 to 200,000 clones, 62% of them present only once. Source material: PBMCs. The receptors were gathered from a middle-aged man in good health and CMV-seronegative. Each CDR3 is given with its conserved first and last residue. Each record gives: D gene, clone size, CDR3 length, J gene, V gene, CDR3 DNA, CDR3 protein. A D gene is named only where the DNA matches it firmly. Clone size is stated in some rows and not others, as once, few, many or a class when expanded.

. . 12 TRBJ2-7 TRBV6-1 TGTGCCAGCAGGCCCGGGACCTACGAGCAGTACTTC CASRPGTYEQYF
TRBD1 . 16 TRBJ1-6 TRBV14 TGTGCCAGCAGCCAAGATATACAGGGGGATTTCAGAACCCTCCACTTT CASSQDIQGDFRTLHF
TRBD2 once 15 TRBJ2-3 TRBV5-1 TGCGCCAGCAGCTTTCCTAGCGGAAACACAGATACGCAGTATTTT CASSFPSGNTDTQYF
. few 12 TRBJ1-1 TRBV13 TGTGCCAGCAGCCCTAGACAGACTGAAGCTTTCTTT CASSPRQTEAFF
TRBD2 . 16 TRBJ2-1 TRBV7-3 TGTGCCAGCAGCCCGAAAACTAGCGCTTCCTACAATGAGCAGTTCTTC CASSPKTSASYNEQFF
TRBD1 . 17 TRBJ1-4 TRBV4-3 TGCGCCAGCAGCCGGAATACCGGGACAGGGGATAATGAAAAACTGTTTTTT CASSRNTGTGDNEKLFF
TRBD2 . 17 TRBJ2-7 TRBV5-1 TGCGTCAGCAGCTTGTCAACTAGCGGGAGGAGCTCCTACGAGCAGTACTTC CVSSLSTSGRSSYEQYF
TRBD2 . 15 TRBJ2-1 TRBV5-4 TGTGCCAGCAGCTCAGGACTAGCGGGAGGAGTAGAGCAGTTCTTC CASSSGLAGGVEQFF
. . 14 TRBJ2-5 TRBV7-2 TGTGCCAGCAGCTTTTCGCGGGAACAAGAGACCCAGTACTTC CASSFSREQETQYF
. . 14 TRBJ1-2 TRBV6-5 TGTGCCAGCAGTTACGCGGACACTAACTATGGCTACACCTTC CASSYADTNYGYTF
TRBD1 . 15 TRBJ2-6 TRBV11-1 TGTGCCAGCAGCTTACAGGGGGCTGGGGCCAACGTCCTGACTTTC CASSLQGAGANVLTF